The 16 T cell receptor beta chains below come from one sample, sequenced in a study of cytomegalovirus exposure and HLA in healthy donors. The primer mix had 60 Vbeta and 13 Jbeta primers. This table comes from immunoSEQ multiplex PCR, and its TCRdb copy is limited to in-frame clones, with some not included. The profile shows over 100,000 clones, over 65% of them singletons. Sequencing used PBMCs. The receptors shown here come from a man aged 40-55 years in good health and CMV-seronegative.

The rearrangement joins TRBV7-9 to TRBJ2-1; 11 bases fit TRBD1. Germline V gives CDR1 SEHNR, CDR2 FQNEAQ (reference sequence). This CDR3 region has 15 residues. Germline trimming cut 5 bases from V and 6 bases from J; bases unmatched to any gene: 6. The CDR3 DNA reads TGTGCCAGCAGCCCCCCCGGGACAGGGGGCAATGAGCAGTTCTTC. It specifies CASSPPGTGGNEQFF. The full variable domain, in which reference TRBV7-9 and TRBJ2-1 provide the parts outside the CDR3, is DTGVSQNPRHKITKRGQNVTFRCDPISEHNRLYWYRQTLGQGPEFLTYFQNEAQLEKSRLLSDRFSAERPKGSFSTLEIQRTEQGDSAMYLCASSPPGTGGNEQFFGPGTRLTVL.

This clone was seen only once. The chain uses TRBV9 and TRBJ1-1, with no clear D. CDR3 length: 14 residues. Trimming took off 0 bases at V and 1 base at J, with 7 bases between the two ends. Germline CDR1 and CDR2: SGDLS and YYNGEE. Here the CDR3 reads CASSVDGRNTEAFF. CDR3 in DNA: TGTGCCAGCAGCGTAGATGGGAGGAACACTGAAGCTTTCTTT. Full variable domain (remainder filled in from reference TRBV9 and TRBJ1-1): DSGVTQTPKHLITATGQRVTLRCSPRSGDLSVYWYQQSLDQGLQFLIQYYNGEERAKGNILERFSAQQFPDLHSELNLSSLELGDSALYFCASSVDGRNTEAFFGQGTRLTVV.

The table lists this clone with a count of one. The chain employs TRBV14 and TRBJ1-3; the match to TRBD1 covers 11 bases. V gave up 3 bases and J gave up 7 bases; unmatched junction bases: 2. Per the germline V gene, CDR1 is SGHDN and CDR2 is FVKESK. This CDR3 spans 14 amino acids. CDR3 residues: CASSQGQGENTIYF. CDR3 sequence (DNA): TGTGCCAGCAGCCAGGGACAGGGGGAGAACACCATATATTTT. Complete variable domain (other parts from reference TRBV14 and TRBJ1-3): EAGVTQFPSHSVIEKGQTVTLRCDPISGHDNLYWYRRVMGKEIKFLLHFVKESKQDESGMPNNRFLAERTGGTYSTLKVQPAELEDSGVYFCASSQGQGENTIYFGEGSWLTVV.

The CDR3 spells CASSLGPGLEGYEQYF. The CDR3 DNA reads TGTGCCAGCAGCTTAGGCCCGGGACTAGAGGGCTACGAGCAGTACTTC. V is TRBV11-2 and J is TRBJ2-7, with 8 bases aligning to TRBD2. Germline CDR1 SGHAT, CDR2 FQNNGV. The CDR3 sequence is 16 residues long. Trimming took 1 base from V and 3 from J; bases not matched to a gene: 8.

The chain uses TRBV7-9 and TRBJ2-3; 7 bases match TRBD2. The junction had 3 bases not matched to a gene; V was cut back by 5 bases and J by 1 base. Germline lookup yields CDR1 SEHNR and CDR2 FQNEAQ (reference sequence). The CDR3 is 14 residues long. The CDR3 here is CASSLAGGTDTQYF. For the CDR3, the DNA is TGTGCCAGCAGCCTGGCGGGGGGCACAGATACGCAGTATTTT.

The chain carries TRBV19 and TRBJ1-2; D might be TRBD1 (6 bases). CDR3 length: 14 amino acids. Germline CDR1 reads LNHDA; CDR2 reads SQIVND (reference sequence). V was shortened by 4 bases and J by 4 bases, with 13 bases between the two germline ends. In nucleotides, the CDR3 is TGTGCCAGTAGTAACAGGGCCTTGGGCTATGGCTACACCTTC. It is translated as CASSNRALGYGYTF.

The sample holds one count of this clone. This chain links TRBV7-2 with TRBJ1-5; weak D call: TRBD1 (5 bases). Germline V lookup: CDR1 SGHTA, CDR2 FQGNSA. V was trimmed by 5 bases and J by 5 bases, leaving 10 bases between them. CDR3 length equals 13 residues. CDR3: CASSLQGHQPQHF. CDR3 nucleotides: TGTGCCAGCAGCCTCCAGGGCCATCAGCCCCAGCATTTT.

The chain links TRBV2 to TRBJ1-1; tentative D call: TRBD1 (6 bases). The ends were cut back, 6 bases at V and 1 base at J, with 18 bases in the middle. The length of the CDR3 is 16 residues. CDR1 is SNHLY and CDR2 is FYNNEI in the germline V gene. The CDR3 reads CASRGGPLKTNTEAFF. The CDR3 DNA reads as TGTGCCAGCAGAGGGGGACCGTTGAAAACGAACACTGAAGCTTTCTTT.

This clone has only one observation. CDR3 DNA sequence: TGTGCCAGCAGTTTTCAGGGGGCATCTGGGGCCAACGTCCTGACTTTC. Protein product: CASSFQGASGANVLTF. This chain links TRBV27 with TRBJ2-6; 8 nucleotides line up with TRBD1. The CDR3 covers 16 residues. In germline, CDR1 is MNHEY, CDR2 SMNVEV (reference sequence). J lost 1 base, V lost 3 bases, and 2 bases had no gene match.

V gene TRBV27 combines with J gene TRBJ2-1; 9 bases align to TRBD2. The germline gives CDR1 MNHEY, CDR2 SMNVEV (reference sequence). This CDR3 region has 15 residues. V lost 3 bases, J lost 4 bases, and 4 bases stayed unmatched. The DNA of the CDR3 is TGTGCCAGCAGTTTTGGCGGGGGGGCGTACAATGAGCAGTTCTTC. Translation: CASSFGGGAYNEQFF.

The chain employs TRBV10-2 and TRBJ1-5; D is perhaps TRBD1 (5 bases). Germline-derived CDR1 and CDR2 are WSHSY and SAAADI. The length of the CDR3 is 16 residues. V lost 3 bases, J lost 5 bases, and 17 bases lay in between. CDR3 loop: CASSDRRRGGDQPQHF. CDR3 DNA sequence: TGCGCCAGCAGTGATCGGCGACGTGGGGGGGATCAGCCCCAGCATTTT.

This chain uses TRBV4-2 with TRBJ2-5, with 11 nucleotides matching TRBD2. CDR1 and CDR2 (germline): LGHNA, YNFKEQ. J lost 2 bases, V lost 0 bases, and 8 bases had no gene match. This CDR3 is 18 amino acids long. The CDR3: CASSQDSSASGGQETQYF. CDR3 nucleotides: TGTGCCAGCAGCCAAGATTCTTCAGCTAGCGGGGGGCAAGAGACCCAGTACTTC.

The V gene is TRBV27, the J gene TRBJ2-7; TRBD1 matches 8 bases. V lost 6 bases and J lost 0; bases outside the gene matches: 4. From germline, CDR1 is MNHEY and CDR2 SMNVEV (reference sequence). CDR3 length equals 14 residues. CDR3 residues: CASRTQGASYEQYF. The CDR3 DNA reads TGTGCCAGCAGAACTCAGGGGGCCTCCTACGAGCAGTACTTC.

V is TRBV4-2 and J is TRBJ2-3, with TRBD2 as a possible D gene (7 bases). Germline values: CDR1 LGHNA, CDR2 YNFKEQ. This CDR3 spans 14 amino acids. V was clipped by 4 bases and J by 1 base, with 9 bases between them. In nucleotides, the CDR3 is TGTGCCAGCAGCCGGGGGGGCCGCACAGATACGCAGTATTTT. Translated: CASSRGGRTDTQYF.

This clone was found once. The chain employs TRBV30 and TRBJ2-2; tentatively, D is TRBD1 (5 bases). The V end was cut by 3 bases, the J end by 1 base, with 12 bases between. The CDR3 is made up of 15 amino acids. The germline CDR1 and CDR2 sequences are GTSNPN and SVGIG (reference sequence). DNA for the CDR3: TGTGCCTGGAGAATCCGGCAGGGGAACACCGGGGAGCTGTTTTTT. It specifies CAWRIRQGNTGELFF.

The rearrangement uses TRBV19 and TRBJ2-1; TRBD2 matches 10 bases. Germline V CDR1 and CDR2: LNHDA, SQIVND (reference sequence). Trimming cost V 5 bases and J 9 bases; bases outside gene matches: 10. This CDR3 spans 15 amino acids. The CDR3 DNA is TGTGCCAGTAGTGTACCGGGACTAGCGTTCGGTGAGCAGTTCTTC. It specifies CASSVPGLAFGEQFF.